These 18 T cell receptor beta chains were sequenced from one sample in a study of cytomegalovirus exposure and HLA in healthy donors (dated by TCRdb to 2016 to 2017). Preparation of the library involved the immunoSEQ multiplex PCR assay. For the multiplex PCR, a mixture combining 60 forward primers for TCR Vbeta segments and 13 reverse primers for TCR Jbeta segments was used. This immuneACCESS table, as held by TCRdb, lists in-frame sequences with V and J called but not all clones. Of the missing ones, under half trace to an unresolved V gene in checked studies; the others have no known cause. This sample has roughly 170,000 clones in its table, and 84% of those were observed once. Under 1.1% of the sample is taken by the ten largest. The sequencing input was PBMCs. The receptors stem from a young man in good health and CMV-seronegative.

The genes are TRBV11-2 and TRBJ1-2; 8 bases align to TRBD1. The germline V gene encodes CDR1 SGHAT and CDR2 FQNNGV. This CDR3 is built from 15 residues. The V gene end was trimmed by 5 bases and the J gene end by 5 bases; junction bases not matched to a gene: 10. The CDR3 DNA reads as TGTGCCAGCAGCAAACCGGGACAGGATAGGTATGGCTACACCTTC. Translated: CASSKPGQDRYGYTF.

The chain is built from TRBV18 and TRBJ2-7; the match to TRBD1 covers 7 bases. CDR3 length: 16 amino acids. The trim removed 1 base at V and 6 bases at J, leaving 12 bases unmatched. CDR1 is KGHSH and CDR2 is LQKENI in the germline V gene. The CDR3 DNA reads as TGTGCCAGCTCACCACTCAGGGTGGACAGGTCGGTCGAGCAGTACTTC. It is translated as CASSPLRVDRSVEQYF.

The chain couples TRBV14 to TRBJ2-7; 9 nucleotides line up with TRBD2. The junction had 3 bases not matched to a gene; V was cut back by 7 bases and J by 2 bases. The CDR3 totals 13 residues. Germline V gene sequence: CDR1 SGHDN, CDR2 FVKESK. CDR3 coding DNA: TGTGCCAGCAACCTAGCGGGAACCTACGAGCAGTACTTC. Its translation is CASNLAGTYEQYF.

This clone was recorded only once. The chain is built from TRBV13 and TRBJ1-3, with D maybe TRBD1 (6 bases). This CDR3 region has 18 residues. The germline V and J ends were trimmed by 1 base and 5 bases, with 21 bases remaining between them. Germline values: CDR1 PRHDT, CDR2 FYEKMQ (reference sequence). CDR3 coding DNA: TGTGCCAGCAGCTTAGAATCCGCGTGGACAGAGGCCCGAAACACCATATATTTT. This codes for CASSLESAWTEARNTIYF.

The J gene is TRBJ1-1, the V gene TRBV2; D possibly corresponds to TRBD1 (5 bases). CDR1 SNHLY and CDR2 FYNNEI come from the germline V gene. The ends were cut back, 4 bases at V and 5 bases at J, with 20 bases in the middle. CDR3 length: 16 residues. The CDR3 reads CASSGHGDSEGTEAFF. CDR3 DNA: TGTGCCAGCAGTGGACACGGGGACTCTGAGGGGACTGAAGCTTTCTTT. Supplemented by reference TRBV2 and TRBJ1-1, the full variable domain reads EPEVTQTPSHQVTQMGQEVILRCVPISNHLYFYWYRQILGQKVEFLVSFYNNEISEKSEIFDDQFSVERPDGSNFTLKIRSTKLEDSAMYFCASSGHGDSEGTEAFFGQGTRLTVV.

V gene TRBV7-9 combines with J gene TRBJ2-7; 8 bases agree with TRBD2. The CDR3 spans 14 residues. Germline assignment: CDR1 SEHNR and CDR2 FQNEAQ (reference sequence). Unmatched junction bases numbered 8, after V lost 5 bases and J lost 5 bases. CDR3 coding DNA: TGTGCCAGCAGCATCCGCGGGAGGACGGACGAGCAGTACTTC. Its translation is CASSIRGRTDEQYF.

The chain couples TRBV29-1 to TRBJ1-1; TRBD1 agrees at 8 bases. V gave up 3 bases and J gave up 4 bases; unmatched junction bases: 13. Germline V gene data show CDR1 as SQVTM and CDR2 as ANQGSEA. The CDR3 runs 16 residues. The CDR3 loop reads CSVDGQGVFMGTEAFF. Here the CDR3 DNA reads TGCAGCGTTGATGGACAGGGAGTATTTATGGGCACTGAAGCTTTCTTT.

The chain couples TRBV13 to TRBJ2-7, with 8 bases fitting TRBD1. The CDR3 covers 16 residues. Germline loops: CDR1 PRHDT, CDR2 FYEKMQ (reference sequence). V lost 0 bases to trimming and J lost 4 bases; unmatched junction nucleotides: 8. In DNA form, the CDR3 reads TGTGCCAGCAGCTTAGGCCCGGGGACAGGTTTTTACGAGCAGTACTTC. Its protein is CASSLGPGTGFYEQYF.

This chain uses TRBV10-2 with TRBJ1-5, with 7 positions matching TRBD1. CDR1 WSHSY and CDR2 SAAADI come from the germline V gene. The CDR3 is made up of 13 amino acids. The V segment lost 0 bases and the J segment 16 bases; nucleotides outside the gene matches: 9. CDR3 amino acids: CASSESRGGGKHF. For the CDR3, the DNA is TGCGCCAGCAGTGAGTCGCGTGGAGGGGGCAAACATTTT.

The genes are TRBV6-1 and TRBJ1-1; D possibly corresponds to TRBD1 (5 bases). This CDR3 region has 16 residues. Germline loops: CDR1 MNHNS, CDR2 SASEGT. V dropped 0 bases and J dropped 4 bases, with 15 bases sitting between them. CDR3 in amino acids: CASSEANVGRGTEAFF. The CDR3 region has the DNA TGTGCCAGCAGTGAAGCTAATGTTGGAAGGGGCACTGAAGCTTTCTTT.

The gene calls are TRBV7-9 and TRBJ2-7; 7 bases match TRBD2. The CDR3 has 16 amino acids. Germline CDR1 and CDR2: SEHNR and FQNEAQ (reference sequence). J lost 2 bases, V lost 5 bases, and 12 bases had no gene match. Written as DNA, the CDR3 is TGTGCCAGCAGCCGGGAGGCCCCTCCAGGGCCCTACGAGCAGTACTTC. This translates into CASSREAPPGPYEQYF.

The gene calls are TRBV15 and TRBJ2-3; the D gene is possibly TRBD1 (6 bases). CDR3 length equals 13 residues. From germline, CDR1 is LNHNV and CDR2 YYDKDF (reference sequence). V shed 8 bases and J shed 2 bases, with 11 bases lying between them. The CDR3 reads CATQGPLTDTQYF. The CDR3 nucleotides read TGTGCCACCCAGGGGCCGCTCACAGATACGCAGTATTTT.

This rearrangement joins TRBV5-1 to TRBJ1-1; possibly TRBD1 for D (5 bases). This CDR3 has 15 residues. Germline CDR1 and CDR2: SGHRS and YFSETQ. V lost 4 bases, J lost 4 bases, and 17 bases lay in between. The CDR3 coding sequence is TGCGCCAGCAGCACGGGCCAGGGAATTGGCACTGAAGCTTTCTTT. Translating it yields CASSTGQGIGTEAFF.

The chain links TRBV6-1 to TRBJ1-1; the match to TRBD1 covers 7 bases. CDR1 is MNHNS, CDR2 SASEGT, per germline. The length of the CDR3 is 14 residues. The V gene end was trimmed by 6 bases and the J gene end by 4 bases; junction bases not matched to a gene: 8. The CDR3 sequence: CASRRGLESTEAFF. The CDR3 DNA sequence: TGTGCCAGCAGGAGGGGGCTGGAGAGCACTGAAGCTTTCTTT.

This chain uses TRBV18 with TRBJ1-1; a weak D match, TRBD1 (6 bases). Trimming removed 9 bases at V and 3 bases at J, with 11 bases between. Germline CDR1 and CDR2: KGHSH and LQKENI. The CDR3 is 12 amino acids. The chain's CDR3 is CASRRQDTEAFF. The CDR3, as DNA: TGTGCCAGTCGACGACAGGACACTGAAGCTTTCTTT.

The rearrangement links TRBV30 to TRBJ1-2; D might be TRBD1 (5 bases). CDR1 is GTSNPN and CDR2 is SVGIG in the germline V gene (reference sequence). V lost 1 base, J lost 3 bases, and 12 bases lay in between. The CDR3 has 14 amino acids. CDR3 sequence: CAWSGGRAYYGYTF. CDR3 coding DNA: TGTGCCTGGAGTGGGGGCAGGGCCTACTATGGCTACACCTTC.

The DNA for the CDR3 is TGTGCCAGCAGTGACAGGGCGGGTATTGAAAAACTGTTTTTT. Amino acids: CASSDRAGIEKLFF. The V call is TRBV28, the J call TRBJ1-4; 7 bases are shared with TRBD1. The CDR3 is made up of 14 amino acids. Germline lookup yields CDR1 MDHEN and CDR2 SYDVKM. With 5 bases clipped from V and 7 bases from J, the junction kept 7 bases outside the gene matches.

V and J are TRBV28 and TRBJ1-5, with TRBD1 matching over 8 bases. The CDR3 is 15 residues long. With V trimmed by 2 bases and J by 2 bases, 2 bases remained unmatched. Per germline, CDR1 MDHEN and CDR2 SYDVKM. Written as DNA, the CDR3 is TGTGCCAGCAGTTTACAGGACAGGGGCAATCAGCCCCAGCATTTT. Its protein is CASSLQDRGNQPQHF.